The 10 T cell receptor beta chains in this list originate from one sample, sequenced in a study of Ad26.COV2.S vaccination and SARS-CoV-2 variants. Data came from immunoSEQ multiplex PCR; TCRdb stores just in-frame clones and leaves some out. The data show some 300,000 clones, approximately 80% seen once. Treatment of the sample: around 19 received Ad26.COV2.S at low or high dose, single or two shots; five or six received placebo; per-sample allocation not given. All samples were drawn on day 63, counting from the first vaccine or placebo injection. Sample: peripheral blood, taken in a trial of Ad26.COV2.S vaccine versus placebo. The receptors derive from a person aged 18 to 59 who received the Ad26.COV2.S COVID-19 vaccine or a placebo.

The CDR3 DNA reads as TGCGCCAGCAGCTTGGGTCCCAGACAGAATCAGCCCCAGCATTTT. Residues: CASSLGPRQNQPQHF. The gene calls are TRBV5-1 and TRBJ1-5, with D possibly matching TRBD1 (5 bases). The CDR3 runs to 15 residues. The germline V gene encodes CDR1 SGHRS and CDR2 YFSETQ. Trimming left V 0 bases short and J 4 bases short, with 11 bases between.

This clone has a handful of counts. The sample holds other DNA sequences that translate to the same CDR3. The chain joins TRBV9 to TRBJ1-1; D call uncertain. The germline gives CDR1 SGDLS, CDR2 YYNGEE. Trimming stripped 0 bases from V and 0 bases from J, with 6 bases between. CDR3 size: 14 residues. Here the CDR3 reads CASSVGNLNTEAFF. CDR3 coding DNA: TGTGCCAGCAGCGTAGGAAACTTGAACACTGAAGCTTTCTTT.

Only a few counts were recorded for this clone. Written as DNA, the CDR3 is TGCGCCAGCAGCTTGGTACCAGGGCCCTACGAGCAGTACTTC. Its translation: CASSLVPGPYEQYF. The chain couples TRBV5-1 to TRBJ2-7; maybe TRBD1 (5 bases). This CDR3 is 14 amino acids long. Germline CDR1 is SGHRS and CDR2 is YFSETQ. The V gene lost 0 bases and the J gene lost 2 bases, with 9 bases spanning the gap.

CDR3 loop: CASSAGGNTGELFF. The CDR3 nucleotides are TGTGCCAGCAGTGCCGGGGGAAACACCGGGGAGCTGTTTTTT. The chain links TRBV9 to TRBJ2-2, with TRBD2 as a possible D gene (6 bases). The CDR3 is made up of 14 amino acids. V was shortened by 5 bases and J by 2 bases, with 10 bases between the two germline ends. Germline V CDR1 and CDR2: SGDLS, YYNGEE.

This chain links TRBV29-1 with TRBJ2-7; TRBD1 matches at 8 bases. Germline CDR1 is SQVTM and CDR2 is ANQGSEA. The trim removed 6 bases at V and 4 bases at J, leaving 11 bases unmatched. The CDR3 consists of 14 residues. The CDR3 sequence is CSVTAGTGGYEQYF. The DNA for the CDR3 is TGCAGCGTAACCGCCGGGACAGGCGGTTACGAGCAGTACTTC.

CDR3 amino acids: CASTLDRGETGELFF. The CDR3 region has the DNA TGTGCCAGCACCCTCGACAGGGGAGAAACCGGGGAGCTGTTTTTT. The rearrangement uses TRBV6-5 and TRBJ2-2; TRBD1 agrees at 8 bases. There are 15 residues in the CDR3. The trim removed 7 bases at V and 5 bases at J, leaving 9 bases unmatched. Germline-derived CDR1 and CDR2 are MNHEY and SVGAGI.

The chain combines TRBV20-1 with TRBJ1-2; D perhaps matches TRBD1 (5 bases). The CDR3 runs to 13 residues. Per germline, CDR1 DFQATT and CDR2 SNEGSKA (reference sequence). The V gene lost 3 bases and the J gene lost 10 bases, with 18 bases spanning the gap. The CDR3 loop is CSASPPGQPSYTF. In DNA, the CDR3 is TGCAGTGCTAGTCCCCCAGGGCAGCCTTCCTACACCTTC.

This sequence joins TRBV5-8 and TRBJ2-7, with D hard to call. V was trimmed by 2 bases and J by 0 bases, leaving 12 bases between them. Germline-derived CDR1 and CDR2 are SGHTS and YDEGEE. The CDR3 consists of 15 residues. The CDR3 is CASSFLVRSSYEQYF. The CDR3 DNA is TGTGCCAGCAGCTTTCTCGTCCGGAGCTCCTACGAGCAGTACTTC.

The V and J genes are TRBV7-3 and TRBJ1-1; D perhaps matches TRBD1 (5 bases). Between the trimmed V and J ends, which lost 5 bases and 12 bases, there was a span of 19 bases. Germline loops: CDR1 SGHTA, CDR2 FQGTGA. The CDR3 extends over 13 amino acids. The chain's CDR3 is CASSRDPGTITFF. The DNA of the CDR3 is TGTGCCAGCAGCCGAGACCCAGGGACTATTACTTTCTTT. Drawing the rest from reference TRBV7-3 and TRBJ1-1, the complete variable domain is GAGVSQTPSNKVTEKGKYVELRCDPISGHTALYWYRQSLGQGPEFLIYFQGTGAADDSGLPNDRFFAVRPEGSVSTLKIQRTERGDSAVYLCASSRDPGTITFFGQGTRLTVV.

Note on this clone: Other DNA variants within this sample encode the same CDR3. The chain recombines TRBV5-6 with TRBJ1-1, with TRBD1 as a possible D gene (5 bases). The CDR3 loop spans 14 amino acids. Trimming removed 4 bases at V and 3 bases at J, with 13 bases between. Per germline, CDR1 SGHDT and CDR2 YYEEEE. DNA of the CDR3: TGTGCCAGCAGCGCCCAGGGACGGGACACTGAAGCTTTCTTT. Amino acids: CASSAQGRDTEAFF.